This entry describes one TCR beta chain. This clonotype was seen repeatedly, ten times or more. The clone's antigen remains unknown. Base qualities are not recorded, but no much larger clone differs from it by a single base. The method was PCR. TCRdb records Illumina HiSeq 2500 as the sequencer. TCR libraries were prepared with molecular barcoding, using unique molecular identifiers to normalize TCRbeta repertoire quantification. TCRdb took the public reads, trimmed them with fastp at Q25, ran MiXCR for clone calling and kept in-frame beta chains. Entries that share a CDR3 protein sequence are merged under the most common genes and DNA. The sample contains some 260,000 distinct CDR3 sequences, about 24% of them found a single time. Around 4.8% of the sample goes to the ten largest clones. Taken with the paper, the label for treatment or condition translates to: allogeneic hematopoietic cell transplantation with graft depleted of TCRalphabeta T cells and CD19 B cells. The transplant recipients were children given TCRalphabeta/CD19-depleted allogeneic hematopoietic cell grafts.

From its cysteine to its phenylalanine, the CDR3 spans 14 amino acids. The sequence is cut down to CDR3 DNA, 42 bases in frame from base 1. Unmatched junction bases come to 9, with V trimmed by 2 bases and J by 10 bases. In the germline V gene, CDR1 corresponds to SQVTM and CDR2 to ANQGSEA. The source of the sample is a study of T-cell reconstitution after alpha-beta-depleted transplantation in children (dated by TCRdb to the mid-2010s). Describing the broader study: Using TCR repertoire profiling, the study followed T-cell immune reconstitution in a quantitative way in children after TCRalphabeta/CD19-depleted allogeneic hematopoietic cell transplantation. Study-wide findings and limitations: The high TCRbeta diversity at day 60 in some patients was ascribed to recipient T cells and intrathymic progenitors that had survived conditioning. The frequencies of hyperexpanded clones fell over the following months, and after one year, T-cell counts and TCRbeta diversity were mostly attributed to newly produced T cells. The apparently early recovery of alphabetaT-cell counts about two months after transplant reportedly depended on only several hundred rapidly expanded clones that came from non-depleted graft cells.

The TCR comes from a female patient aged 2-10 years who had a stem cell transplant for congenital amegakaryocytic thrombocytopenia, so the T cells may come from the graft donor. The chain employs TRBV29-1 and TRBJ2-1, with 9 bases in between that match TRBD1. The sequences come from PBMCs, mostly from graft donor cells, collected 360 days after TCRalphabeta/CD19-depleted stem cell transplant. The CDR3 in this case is CSVERGGQGGEQFF. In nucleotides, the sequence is TGCAGCGTTGAAAGAGGGGGACAGGGAGGGGAGCAGTTCTTC.